The present entry profiles one T cell receptor beta chain with its context. These data are taken from a study of T cell clones after liver transplantation. Libraries were prepared by immunoSEQ multiplex PCR; TCRdb keeps only in-frame clonotypes and omits some of them. The table shows about 80,000 clones, with 80% to 85% occurring only once. This specimen consisted of CD4+ T cells from blood, obtained 45 to 46 months after liver transplant. This TCR was recovered from a human patient who received a liver transplant. Some T cells may trace back to the graft donor.

CDR3 bases: TGTGCCATCAGTGACAGGGTGCCAATCCATGAGCAGTTCTTC. Translating it yields CAISDRVPIHEQFF. The rearrangement joins TRBV10-3 to TRBJ2-1; the D gene is possibly TRBD1 (5 bases). Germline CDR1 is ENHRY and CDR2 is SYGVKD. There are 14 residues in the CDR3. Deletions cut 3 bases from V and 8 bases from J, with 14 bases between.